These 30 T cell receptor beta chains were sequenced from one sample in a study of blood T cell repertoires in COVID-19. Measured with immunoSEQ multiplex PCR; TCRdb has only the in-frame clones, and not every one. In the table there are 140,000 to 150,000 clones, 70% to 90% of which are singletons. Specimen: peripheral blood. The receptor set was obtained from a man aged 70 or older with acute or convalescent COVID-19.

The chain employs TRBV28 and TRBJ1-5, with 8 positions matching TRBD1. Losses at the gene ends were 8 bases for V and 16 bases for J; bases not matched to a gene: 7. The CDR3 covers 10 residues. Germline CDR1 reads MDHEN; CDR2 reads SYDVKM. The CDR3 loop reads CASGTGREHF. Written as DNA, the CDR3 is TGTGCCAGCGGGACAGGCCGGGAACATTTT.

This rearrangement joins TRBV5-8 to TRBJ2-7; TRBD2 matches 7 bases. In germline, CDR1 is SGHTS, CDR2 YDEGEE. Trimming removed 0 bases from V and 6 bases from J; junction bases left unmatched: 9. The CDR3 runs 15 residues. The CDR3 DNA is TGTGCCAGCAGCTTGGGAGCCTATACGGGGGGCGAGCAGTACTTC. Residues: CASSLGAYTGGEQYF.

The chain combines TRBV28 with TRBJ2-5; D is unclear. The CDR3 sequence is 14 residues long. V was cut by 8 bases and J by 1 base, with 14 bases left in between. CDR1 is MDHEN and CDR2 is SYDVKM in the germline V gene. CDR3 nucleotide sequence: TGTGCCAGCCGATCCGGTGTGGTCCAAGAGACCCAGTACTTC. This translates into CASRSGVVQETQYF.

The chain has TRBV29-1 and TRBJ2-3; D is ambiguous. The V gene's germline CDR1 is SQVTM and CDR2 ANQGSEA. V was pared by 0 bases and J by 3 bases, with 7 bases between. The CDR3 length is 13 residues. The CDR3 DNA follows: TGCAGCGTTGAAGATCGGTCGACAGATACGCAGTATTTT. Translated, it gives CSVEDRSTDTQYF.

The gene calls are TRBV6-6 and TRBJ1-6; possibly TRBD1 for D (5 bases). V lost 7 bases to trimming and J lost 5 bases, with 9 bases between them. The CDR3 is 13 residues long. From germline, CDR1 is MNHNY and CDR2 SVGAGI (reference sequence). As DNA, the CDR3 is TGTGCCAGCACGACAGAGAATAATTCACCCCTCCACTTT. As protein: CASTTENNSPLHF.

The V and J genes are TRBV19 and TRBJ1-1; no clear D gene. Germline V gives CDR1 LNHDA, CDR2 SQIVND (reference sequence). Between the trimmed V and J ends, which lost 7 bases and 6 bases, there was a span of 15 bases. The length of the CDR3 is 13 residues. The DNA for the CDR3 is TGTGCCAGTACCCTGGAGGCTCGCGCTGAAGCTTTCTTT. This sequence encodes CASTLEARAEAFF.

The rearrangement uses TRBV6-2 or TRBV6-3 and TRBJ2-2, with D perhaps matching TRBD1 (6 bases). Germline V gives CDR1 MNHEY, CDR2 SVGEGT. V dropped 5 bases and J dropped 8 bases, with 18 bases sitting between them. CDR3 length: 15 amino acids. The CDR3 DNA reads as TGTGCCAGCAGTACACGGACAGAGAGCGGAGGGGAGCTGTTTTTT. As protein: CASSTRTESGGELFF.

This clone turned up a few times. V and J are TRBV29-1 and TRBJ1-2, with TRBD1 matching 10 bases. J gave up 6 bases and V 8 bases, and 6 bases lay outside the gene matches. The germline CDR1 and CDR2 sequences are SQVTM and ANQGSEA. This CDR3 spans 12 amino acids. The CDR3 is CSPEGQGHGYTF. The CDR3 nucleotides are TGCAGCCCCGAGGGACAGGGGCATGGCTACACCTTC.

The chain has TRBV5-1 and TRBJ2-7; D is uncertain. Trimming pared 4 bases from V and 4 bases from J, leaving 18 bases between. CDR1 SGHRS and CDR2 YFSETQ come from the germline V gene. The length of the CDR3 is 15 residues. The CDR3 sequence: CASSRPGATWYEQYF. DNA of the CDR3: TGCGCCAGCAGCCGTCCAGGCGCGACCTGGTACGAGCAGTACTTC.

On this clone: The identical CDR3 is also encoded by other nucleotide sequences in the sample. This chain joins TRBV28 and TRBJ1-5, with D unresolved. V was cut by 8 bases and J by 3 bases, with 17 bases left in between. CDR1 MDHEN and CDR2 SYDVKM come from the germline V gene. This CDR3 contains 15 residues. As DNA, the CDR3 is TGTGCCAGCGGTCTAGTCTCGGCCCTCAATCAGCCCCAGCATTTT. Translating it yields CASGLVSALNQPQHF.

The chain uses TRBV2 and TRBJ2-3; 8 bases are shared with TRBD1. This CDR3 comprises 15 residues. V was clipped by 2 bases and J by 1 base; unmatched bases: 2. Germline loops: CDR1 SNHLY, CDR2 FYNNEI. In DNA, the CDR3 is TGTGCCAGCAGTGAAAGGGGACAGGGCACAGATACGCAGTATTTT. Translation: CASSERGQGTDTQYF. The full variable domain, rest sourced from reference TRBV2 and TRBJ2-3, is EPEVTQTPSHQVTQMGQEVILRCVPISNHLYFYWYRQILGQKVEFLVSFYNNEISEKSEIFDDQFSVERPDGSNFTLKIRSTKLEDSAMYFCASSERGQGTDTQYFGPGTRLTVL.

This chain uses TRBV28 with TRBJ2-7; TRBD1 aligns across 8 bases. The CDR3 is 13 residues long. Germline-derived CDR1 and CDR2 are MDHEN and SYDVKM. V gave up 6 bases and J gave up 6 bases; unmatched junction bases: 7. This CDR3 reads CASRETGVGEQYF. CDR3 DNA sequence: TGTGCCAGCAGAGAGACAGGGGTGGGCGAGCAGTACTTC.

The rearrangement uses TRBV19 and TRBJ1-3, with D possibly matching TRBD1 (5 bases). There are 13 residues in the CDR3. The V gene lost 9 bases and the J gene lost 8 bases, with 17 bases spanning the gap. Germline V gene sequence: CDR1 LNHDA, CDR2 SQIVND (reference sequence). CDR3 coding DNA: TGTGCCAGCCGAGGGAGGGCGGGGGACACCATATATTTT. Protein product: CASRGRAGDTIYF.

As for this clone: The germline gene is not matched at one end of the junction; a read error may be the cause. The V call is TRBV27, the J call TRBJ1-2, with D possibly being TRBD1 (6 bases). CDR3 length: 10 amino acids. Germline CDR1 MNHEY, CDR2 SMNVEV (reference sequence). CDR3 DNA sequence: TGTGCCAGTGGACAGAGACTTACTAACTTC. Translated, it gives CASGQRLTNF.

V gene TRBV6-5 combines with J gene TRBJ1-1; D is uncertain. This CDR3 is built from 13 residues. V dropped 5 bases and J dropped 0 bases, with 7 bases sitting between them. CDR1 MNHEY and CDR2 SVGAGI come from the germline V gene. The CDR3 is CASSHIMNTEAFF. CDR3 coding DNA: TGTGCCAGCAGTCACATCATGAACACTGAAGCTTTCTTT.

This clone was seen just once. J is TRBJ2-2 and V is TRBV10-3, with unresolved D. The CDR3 runs 15 residues. CDR1 is ENHRY and CDR2 is SYGVKD in the germline V gene. Between the trimmed V and J ends, which lost 0 bases and 1 base, there was a span of 6 bases. CDR3 nucleotides: TGTGCCATCAGTGAGTCGAGACAGAACACCGGGGAGCTGTTTTTT. It specifies CAISESRQNTGELFF.

For the CDR3, the DNA is TGTGCCAGCAGTTCGCCCAGGACTAGCGGTGAGCAGTTCTTC. Protein: CASSSPRTSGEQFF. The rearrangement links TRBV6-2 or TRBV6-3 to TRBJ2-1; 10 nucleotides align to TRBD2. The CDR3 spans 14 residues. The germline V gene has CDR1 MNHEY and CDR2 SVGEGT. J lost 9 bases, V lost 4 bases, and 6 bases had no gene match.

The V and J genes are TRBV5-1 and TRBJ2-1; 9 nucleotides align to TRBD2. Germline loops: CDR1 SGHRS, CDR2 YFSETQ. Trimming at V came to 4 bases and at J to 2 bases, leaving 13 bases not matched to a gene. The CDR3 is 18 amino acids. Written as DNA, the CDR3 is TGCGCCAGCAGCCCCGGGGCGGGAGGGCACATTGCCTACAATGAGCAGTTCTTC. The encoded protein is CASSPGAGGHIAYNEQFF.

The chain is built from TRBV28 and TRBJ1-1; 8 bases are shared with TRBD1. The CDR3 extends over 16 amino acids. The trim removed 7 bases at V and 1 base at J, leaving 11 bases unmatched. Germline loops: CDR1 MDHEN, CDR2 SYDVKM. The CDR3 coding sequence is TGTGCCAGCAAAACAGGGGGAGTGGGGAGGAACACTGAAGCTTTCTTT. Its protein product is CASKTGGVGRNTEAFF.

The rearrangement links TRBV19 to TRBJ1-4; TRBD1 matches 7 bases. The trim removed 4 bases at V and 9 bases at J, leaving 8 bases unmatched. Germline lookup yields CDR1 LNHDA and CDR2 SQIVND (reference sequence). The length of the CDR3 is 14 residues. In DNA form, the CDR3 reads TGTGCCAGTAGTACCGACAGGGTCGAGAAAAAACTGTTTTTT. Translating it yields CASSTDRVEKKLFF. The entire variable domain, with the rest obtained from reference TRBV19 and TRBJ1-4, is as follows: DGGITQSPKYLFRKEGQNVTLSCEQNLNHDAMYWYRQDPGQGLRLIYYSQIVNDFQKGDIAEGYSVSREKKESFPLTVTSAQKNPTAFYLCASSTDRVEKKLFFGSGTQLSVL.

In this sample, this clone turned up once. The V and J genes are TRBV18 and TRBJ1-3; 7 bases match TRBD1. Germline V lookup: CDR1 KGHSH, CDR2 LQKENI. The CDR3 length is 16 residues. The V and J ends lost 2 bases and 0 bases, in that order; junction bases with no gene match: 4. CDR3: CASSPSGTASGNTIYF. The CDR3 DNA is TGTGCCAGCTCACCAAGTGGGACAGCCTCTGGAAACACCATATATTTT.

CDR3 sequence (DNA): TGTGCCAGCAGGGCGACAGGGCTGGGCGAAAAACTGTTTTTT. Encoded protein: CASRATGLGEKLFF. This chain connects TRBV6-5 to TRBJ1-4, with 7 bases aligning to TRBD1. From germline, CDR1 is MNHEY and CDR2 SVGAGI. CDR3 length: 14 amino acids. V was pared by 6 bases and J by 8 bases, with 9 bases of the junction left unmatched.

In its sample, this clone was seen a few times. The chain combines TRBV4-1 with TRBJ2-2; TRBD2 aligns across 9 bases. After removal of 7 bases from V and 5 bases from J, the junction contained 17 bases not matched to a gene. The CDR3 extends over 18 amino acids. CDR1 MGHRA and CDR2 YSYEKL come from the germline V gene. The CDR3 nucleotides are TGCGCCAGCACCGAAAGTCCCGTAGCGGGAGTAGGGACCGGGGAGCTGTTTTTT. Its translation is CASTESPVAGVGTGELFF.

This chain uses TRBV2 with TRBJ1-5; 7 bases align to TRBD1. Germline CDR1 is SNHLY and CDR2 is FYNNEI. The CDR3 totals 12 residues. The ends lost 6 bases at V and 8 bases at J; junction bases unmatched: 4. CDR3 in amino acids: CASRVGQEPQHF. For the CDR3, the DNA is TGTGCCAGCAGGGTTGGACAGGAGCCCCAGCATTTT.

The CDR3 nucleotides are TGTGCCAGCAGGGGACAGAGGAACACTGAAGCTTTCTTT. As protein: CASRGQRNTEAFF. This chain connects TRBV28 to TRBJ1-1; the match to TRBD1 covers 7 bases. The CDR3 loop spans 13 amino acids. Trimming removed 6 bases from V and 1 base from J; junction bases left unmatched: 2. Germline-derived CDR1 and CDR2 are MDHEN and SYDVKM.

This clone was counted between two and nine times. This chain connects TRBV5-4 to TRBJ2-2; 10 positions match TRBD2. This CDR3 contains 14 residues. The germline gives CDR1 SGHNT, CDR2 YYREEE (reference sequence). Trimming removed 3 bases from V and 11 bases from J; junction bases left unmatched: 7. The CDR3 nucleotides read TGTGCCAGCAGCTCCTTCAGCGGGGGGGGAGAGCTGTTTTTT. As protein: CASSSFSGGGELFF.

The chain recombines TRBV27 with TRBJ1-5; D remains ambiguous. The CDR3 length is 15 residues. Germline V CDR1 and CDR2: MNHEY, SMNVEV (reference sequence). V lost 5 bases, J lost 1 base, and 12 bases lay in between. CDR3 nucleotide sequence: TGTGCCAGCAGTCCCGGAACGGGGAGCAATCAGCCCCAGCATTTT. Protein sequence: CASSPGTGSNQPQHF.

This chain connects TRBV9 to TRBJ1-4; TRBD1 is a possible D gene (5 bases). This CDR3 is built from 13 residues. CDR1 and CDR2 (germline): SGDLS, YYNGEE. The V gene lost 3 bases and the J gene lost 6 bases, with 9 bases spanning the gap. The CDR3: CASSETTDEKLFF. CDR3 sequence (DNA): TGTGCCAGCAGCGAAACGACAGATGAAAAACTGTTTTTT.

J is TRBJ2-5 and V is TRBV4-2, with 10 bases that match TRBD2. V lost 8 bases to trimming and J lost 1 base; unmatched junction nucleotides: 7. The CDR3 length is 15 residues. Germline V gene lookup returns CDR1 LGHNA and CDR2 YNFKEQ. The CDR3 DNA sequence: TGTGCCAGCCGCCGGGCTAGCGGGGGCCAAGAGACCCAGTACTTC. Translation: CASRRASGGQETQYF.

The chain links TRBV2 to TRBJ2-7, with TRBD1 matching over 7 bases. Germline loops: CDR1 SNHLY, CDR2 FYNNEI. This CDR3 is built from 11 residues. J lost 4 bases, V lost 7 bases, and 1 base had no gene match. CDR3 DNA: TGTGCCAGCAAGGGGGCTTACGAGCAGTACTTC. Its protein is CASKGAYEQYF.